This T cell receptor (beta chain) is from a study of T cells in Graves' hyperthyroidism and ophthalmopathy. TCR beta CDR3 regions were amplified from RNA. TCR CDR3 regions were first amplified by RT-PCR with HTBI primers. A single record per CDR3 protein comes from TCRdb applying MiXCR to the multiplex PCR reads. The sample contains roughly 530,000 distinct CDR3 sequences, under 20% of which appear only once. CDR1 is MNHNS, CDR2 SASEGT, per germline. CDR3 size: 14 residues. V was trimmed by 5 bases and J by 2 bases, leaving 12 bases between them. The sample consisted of blood. V gene TRBV6-1 combines with J gene TRBJ2-5; D ambiguous. This sequence was found in a young woman with Graves' ophthalmopathy. The CDR3 sequence is CASSRYNAQETQYF. In nucleotides, the CDR3 is TGTGCCAGCAGTCGGTACAATGCGCAAGAGACCCAGTACTTC.